The 29 T cell receptor beta chains given below trace back to one sample, sequenced in a study of T cells in Graves' hyperthyroidism and ophthalmopathy. Amplification targeted TCR beta CDR3 regions from RNA transcripts. HTBI primers were the set used in a first-round RT-PCR of the TCR CDR3. One entry per CDR3 protein results from TCRdb running MiXCR on the multiplex PCR reads. The sample lists about 210,000 distinct CDR3 sequences, 17% occurring once. The sequenced sample was blood. These receptors were taken from a middle-aged man with Graves' hyperthyroidism.

This clonotype was seen at least ten times. The V and J genes are TRBV5-1 and TRBJ1-6; D might be TRBD1 (5 bases). Trimming cost V 4 bases and J 5 bases, with 16 bases left between them. Germline CDR1 is SGHRS and CDR2 is YFSETQ. The CDR3 runs to 16 residues. The CDR3 DNA reads as TGCGCCAGCAGCCCCGCTCCTCAGGGTGATAATTCACCCCTCCACTTT. Amino acid sequence: CASSPAPQGDNSPLHF. Combining the CDR3 with reference TRBV5-1 and TRBJ1-6 gives the whole variable domain KAGVTQTPRYLIKTRGQQVTLSCSPISGHRSVSWYQQTPGQGLQFLFEYFSETQRNKGNFPGRFSGRQFSNSRSEMNVSTLELGDSALYLCASSPAPQGDNSPLHFGNGTRLTVT.

With regard to this clonotype: Sequence at one end of the junction differs from germline and may be a read error. This chain connects TRBV5-1 to TRBJ1-1; D might be TRBD1 (6 bases). Germline CDR1 reads SGHRS; CDR2 reads YFSETQ. The CDR3 extends over 14 amino acids. The CDR3 nucleotides are TGCGCCAGCAACGGGGGCGGGGAGGTCACTGGAGCTTTCTTT. Its protein product is CASNGGGEVTGAFF.

This clonotype was counted at least ten times. The chain links TRBV20-1 to TRBJ1-1, with 8 nucleotides matching TRBD1. From germline, CDR1 is DFQATT and CDR2 SNEGSKA (reference sequence). V gave up 3 bases and J gave up 4 bases; unmatched junction bases: 13. This CDR3 contains 16 residues. The CDR3 DNA reads as TGCAGTGCTAGGGGAAGGACAGGGAGGCCTACCACTGAAGCTTTCTTT. This gives the protein CSARGRTGRPTTEAFF.

Only a few counts were recorded for this clonotype. J is TRBJ2-2 and V is TRBV7-2, with D possibly being TRBD2 (5 bases). Trimming stripped 5 bases from V and 3 bases from J, with 13 bases between. CDR1 SGHTA and CDR2 FQGNSA come from the germline V gene. The CDR3 loop spans 15 amino acids. This CDR3 reads CASSAEGLDTGELFF. The CDR3 DNA reads as TGTGCCAGCAGCGCCGAGGGTCTTGACACCGGGGAGCTGTTTTTT. The whole variable domain, remainder taken from reference TRBV7-2 and TRBJ2-2, is GAGVSQSPSNKVTEKGKDVELRCDPISGHTALYWYRQSLGQGLEFLIYFQGNSAPDKSGLPSDRFSAERTGGSVSTLTIQRTQQEDSAVYLCASSAEGLDTGELFFGEGSRLTVL.

Only a few counts were recorded for this clonotype. The V call is TRBV2, the J call TRBJ2-5; a weak D match, TRBD1 (6 bases). The germline gives CDR1 SNHLY, CDR2 FYNNEI. The CDR3 extends over 13 amino acids. V lost 6 bases and J lost 5, with 13 bases in between. The CDR3 is CASSQQGRETQYF. CDR3 bases: TGTGCCAGCAGCCAACAGGGTAGGGAGACCCAGTACTTC.

This clonotype was observed many times. The V call is TRBV5-1, the J call TRBJ2-5; D call uncertain. The CDR3 is 14 amino acids. Germline-derived CDR1 and CDR2 are SGHRS and YFSETQ. The V gene lost 3 bases and the J gene lost 5 bases, with 14 bases spanning the gap. For the CDR3, the DNA is TGCGCCAGCAGCTCGGGCTACACTGCGGAGACCCAGTACTTC. Translating it yields CASSSGYTAETQYF.

This clonotype was counted ten times or more. V is TRBV20-1 and J is TRBJ2-7; 8 positions match TRBD1. Germline V gene lookup returns CDR1 DFQATT and CDR2 SNEGSKA (reference sequence). The CDR3 has 13 residues. Losses at the gene ends were 2 bases for V and 4 bases for J; bases not matched to a gene: 4. The CDR3 sequence: CSARRTGWYEQYF. CDR3 DNA sequence: TGCAGTGCTAGACGGACAGGGTGGTACGAGCAGTACTTC.

The J gene is TRBJ2-1, the V gene TRBV7-2; 7 bases line up with TRBD1. J was trimmed by 6 bases and V by 1 base; bases with no gene match: 6. The length of the CDR3 is 15 residues. The germline gives CDR1 SGHTA, CDR2 FQGNSA. CDR3: CASSLDRGRFNEQFF. The DNA of the CDR3 is TGTGCCAGCAGCTTAGACAGGGGAAGGTTCAATGAGCAGTTCTTC.

This clonotype was recorded at least ten times. V and J are TRBV7-9 and TRBJ1-2; TRBD1 is a possible D gene (5 bases). Germline V CDR1 and CDR2: SEHNR, FQNEAQ (reference sequence). V dropped 5 bases and J dropped 7 bases, with 17 bases sitting between them. The CDR3 loop spans 14 amino acids. The CDR3 reads CASSQTQGVGGYTF. As DNA, the CDR3 is TGTGCCAGCAGCCAAACGCAGGGAGTAGGTGGCTACACCTTC.

This clonotype was seen at least ten times. The chain carries TRBV5-8 and TRBJ2-5; D ambiguous. The CDR3 is 12 residues long. Germline assignment: CDR1 SGHTS and CDR2 YDEGEE. Trimming took off 1 base at V and 5 bases at J, with 6 bases between the two ends. CDR3 amino acids: CASSLQLETQYF. Here the CDR3 DNA reads TGTGCCAGCAGCTTGCAGCTCGAGACCCAGTACTTC.

This clonotype came up many times. The chain uses TRBV11-2 and TRBJ2-3; D is undetermined. CDR3 length: 14 amino acids. CDR1 and CDR2 (germline): SGHAT, FQNNGV. V was clipped by 5 bases and J by 2 bases, with 11 bases between them. In nucleotides, the CDR3 is TGTGCCAGCAGCGCCGACTCGGACACAGATACGCAGTATTTT. It yields the protein CASSADSDTDTQYF.

Worth noting for this clonotype: The final CDR3 position lacks the conserved phenylalanine or tryptophan, pointing to a likely read error. The genes are TRBV28 and TRBJ1-4; possible D gene TRBD1, 5 bases. With 6 bases removed from V and 2 bases from J, the gap between germline ends came to 13 bases. This CDR3 has 15 residues. Per the germline V gene, CDR1 is MDHEN and CDR2 is SYDVKM. The CDR3 region is CASSGGGLTNEKLFV. In nucleotides, the CDR3 is TGTGCCAGCAGCGGCGGGGGGTTGACTAATGAAAAACTGTTTGTT.

This clonotype was observed at least ten times. The chain has TRBV6-1 and TRBJ1-6; no reliable D call. The CDR3 is made up of 18 amino acids. Germline V gene sequence: CDR1 MNHNS, CDR2 SASEGT. Between the trimmed V and J ends, which lost 6 bases and 0 bases, there was a span of 18 bases. The CDR3: CASRKDPLRSSYNSPLHF. The CDR3 DNA reads TGTGCCAGCAGAAAAGACCCTCTCAGGAGCTCCTATAATTCACCCCTCCACTTT.

The table lists this clonotype with many counts. The CDR3, as DNA: TGCGCCAGCAGCTTGGAACAGGCCCCGCAGTACTTC. Its protein product is CASSLEQAPQYF. The genes are TRBV5-1 and TRBJ2-7; possible D gene TRBD1, 5 bases. Germline V gives CDR1 SGHRS, CDR2 YFSETQ. The CDR3 has 12 residues. V was clipped by 0 bases and J by 9 bases, with 10 bases between them. Supplemented by reference TRBV5-1 and TRBJ2-7, the full variable domain reads KAGVTQTPRYLIKTRGQQVTLSCSPISGHRSVSWYQQTPGQGLQFLFEYFSETQRNKGNFPGRFSGRQFSNSRSEMNVSTLELGDSALYLCASSLEQAPQYFGPGTRLTVT.

This clonotype came up many times. The V call is TRBV9, the J call TRBJ2-6, with TRBD1 matching over 7 bases. Losses at the gene ends were 3 bases for V and 0 bases for J; bases not matched to a gene: 9. This CDR3 is built from 18 residues. Germline lookup yields CDR1 SGDLS and CDR2 YYNGEE. In nucleotides, the CDR3 is TGTGCCAGCAGCGATCGGGACAGTAAACACTCTGGGGCCAACGTCCTGACTTTC. The encoded protein is CASSDRDSKHSGANVLTF.

In this sample, this clonotype turned up many times. The chain links TRBV7-2 to TRBJ2-7; the match to TRBD2 covers 10 bases. The V and J ends lost 3 bases and 6 bases, in that order; junction bases with no gene match: 8. Germline values: CDR1 SGHTA, CDR2 FQGNSA. This CDR3 contains 15 residues. The CDR3 nucleotides are TGTGCCAGCAGCTTCGAAGCGGGAGGGCCAGGCGAGCAGTACTTC. It encodes CASSFEAGGPGEQYF.

Many counts were recorded for this clonotype. The chain uses TRBV2 and TRBJ2-2; TRBD2 aligns across 8 bases. J gave up 6 bases and V 8 bases, and 11 bases lay outside the gene matches. Germline CDR1 is SNHLY and CDR2 is FYNNEI. There are 15 residues in the CDR3. The CDR3 spells CASQRERARAGELFF. CDR3 coding DNA: TGTGCCAGCCAGCGGGAGCGGGCCCGGGCCGGGGAGCTGTTTTTT.

Ten or more counts support this clonotype. The J gene is TRBJ2-3, the V gene TRBV20-1; D uncertain. V lost 6 bases to trimming and J lost 3 bases, with 16 bases between them. The germline gives CDR1 DFQATT, CDR2 SNEGSKA (reference sequence). This CDR3 has 14 residues. The CDR3 DNA sequence: TGCAGTGCCCCCACGGAATTGAGGACAGATACGCAGTATTTT. Protein product: CSAPTELRTDTQYF.

This chain uses TRBV7-9 with TRBJ2-1; 8 nucleotides align to TRBD2. CDR3 length: 14 amino acids. From germline, CDR1 is SEHNR and CDR2 FQNEAQ (reference sequence). The ends lost 6 bases at V and 8 bases at J; junction bases unmatched: 9. CDR3: CASSPGTRPHEQFF. The DNA for the CDR3 is TGTGCCAGCAGTCCCGGGACTAGGCCCCATGAGCAGTTCTTC.

This clonotype has at least ten counts. The CDR3 loop reads CASSLGTYTEAFF. DNA for the CDR3: TGTGCCAGCAGCTTAGGAACTTACACTGAAGCTTTCTTT. V gene TRBV11-2 combines with J gene TRBJ1-1; no clear D. Germline V gene sequence: CDR1 SGHAT, CDR2 FQNNGV. The CDR3 contains 13 residues. V lost 1 base and J 3 bases, leaving 6 bases between the germline ends.

This clonotype was found many times. The V gene is TRBV20-1, the J gene TRBJ2-1; TRBD2 matches 9 bases. Germline V lookup: CDR1 DFQATT, CDR2 SNEGSKA (reference sequence). The V and J ends lost 7 bases and 8 bases, in that order; junction bases with no gene match: 9. The CDR3 covers 13 residues. The chain's CDR3 is CSEREALAHEQFF. Here the CDR3 DNA reads TGCAGTGAGCGGGAGGCACTTGCCCATGAGCAGTTCTTC.

Remarks on this clonotype: Being one base from a much bigger clone, this may be a read error. The rearrangement uses TRBV30 and TRBJ1-3, with D perhaps TRBD1 (5 bases). Per the germline V gene, CDR1 is GTSNPN and CDR2 is SVGIG (reference sequence). The CDR3 loop spans 15 amino acids. CDR3 loop: CAWSVGTNSGNTICF. The CDR3 nucleotides are TGTGCCTGGAGTGTCGGGACTAACTCTGGAAACACCATATGTTTT.

This clonotype was recorded many times. The chain has TRBV18 and TRBJ1-2; 7 nucleotides agree with TRBD1. CDR3 length equals 14 residues. Germline-derived CDR1 and CDR2 are KGHSH and LQKENI. V lost 3 bases, J lost 2 bases, and 3 bases stayed unmatched. CDR3 DNA: TGTGCCAGCTCACCCGGACAGGAGAACTATGGCTACACCTTC. Amino acid sequence: CASSPGQENYGYTF.

This clonotype has ten or more counts. The rearrangement uses TRBV2 and TRBJ2-1; 15 nucleotides agree with TRBD2. This CDR3 is built from 16 residues. Losses at the gene ends were 5 bases for V and 5 bases for J; bases not matched to a gene: 4. Germline V gene sequence: CDR1 SNHLY, CDR2 FYNNEI. The chain's CDR3 is CASSYGLAGGDNEQFF. The CDR3 DNA is TGTGCCAGCAGTTACGGACTAGCGGGAGGGGACAATGAGCAGTTCTTC.

V gene TRBV12-3 or TRBV12-4 combines with J gene TRBJ2-2; D not resolved. This CDR3 has 12 amino acids. Between the trimmed V and J ends, which lost 0 bases and 7 bases, there was a span of 3 bases. The CDR3 bases are TGTGCCAGCAGTTTAGCTCTCGGGGAGCTGTTTTTT. This sequence encodes CASSLALGELFF.

The chain carries TRBV20-1 and TRBJ2-1; D possibly corresponds to TRBD2 (5 bases). The V gene's germline CDR1 is DFQATT and CDR2 SNEGSKA (reference sequence). CDR3 size: 15 residues. V dropped 0 bases and J dropped 0 bases, with 9 bases sitting between them. In DNA form, the CDR3 reads TGCAGTGCTAGAGATCCCCGGGGCTCCTACAATGAGCAGTTCTTC. Its protein product is CSARDPRGSYNEQFF.

V gene TRBV2 combines with J gene TRBJ2-2; the D gene is possibly TRBD1 (5 bases). Germline V gene data show CDR1 as SNHLY and CDR2 as FYNNEI. The CDR3 is 13 residues long. V was shortened by 3 bases and J by 7 bases, with 9 bases between the two germline ends. The CDR3 bases are TGTGCCAGCAGTGACAGGGTGGTCGGGGAGCTGTTTTTT. Protein product: CASSDRVVGELFF. The whole variable domain, filled in from reference TRBV2 and TRBJ2-2, reads EPEVTQTPSHQVTQMGQEVILRCVPISNHLYFYWYRQILGQKVEFLVSFYNNEISEKSEIFDDQFSVERPDGSNFTLKIRSTKLEDSAMYFCASSDRVVGELFFGEGSRLTVL.

This clonotype showed up many times. V and J are TRBV11-2 and TRBJ2-1, with D tentatively TRBD2 (5 bases). Germline V gene lookup returns CDR1 SGHAT and CDR2 FQNNGV. This CDR3 comprises 13 residues. The germline V and J ends were trimmed by 3 bases and 9 bases, with 12 bases remaining between them. CDR3 nucleotides: TGTGCCAGCAGCTTTAGTACGGGATCTGAGCAGTTCTTC. Its translation is CASSFSTGSEQFF.

The chain is built from TRBV12-3 or TRBV12-4 and TRBJ2-5; D call uncertain. V lost 0 bases, J lost 2 bases, and 10 bases lay in between. The CDR3 is 15 amino acids. The CDR3 protein is CASSLARRLQETQYF. In nucleotides, the CDR3 is TGTGCCAGCAGTTTAGCAAGGCGCCTACAAGAGACCCAGTACTTC.